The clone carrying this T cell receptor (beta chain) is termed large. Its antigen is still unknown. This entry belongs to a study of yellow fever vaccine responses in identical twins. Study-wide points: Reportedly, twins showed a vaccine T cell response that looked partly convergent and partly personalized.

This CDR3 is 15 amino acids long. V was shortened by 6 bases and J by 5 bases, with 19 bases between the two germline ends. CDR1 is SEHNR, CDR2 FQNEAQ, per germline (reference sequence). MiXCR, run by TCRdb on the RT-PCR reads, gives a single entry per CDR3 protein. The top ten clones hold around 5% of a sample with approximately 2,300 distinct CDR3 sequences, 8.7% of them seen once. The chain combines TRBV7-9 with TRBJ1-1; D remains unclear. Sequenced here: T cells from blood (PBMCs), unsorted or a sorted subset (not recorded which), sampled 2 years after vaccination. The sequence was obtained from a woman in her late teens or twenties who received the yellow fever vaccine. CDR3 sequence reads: CASSRFLDYVTEAFF. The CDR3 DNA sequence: TGTGCCAGCAGTCGATTCCTTGATTACGTTACTGAAGCTTTCTTT.